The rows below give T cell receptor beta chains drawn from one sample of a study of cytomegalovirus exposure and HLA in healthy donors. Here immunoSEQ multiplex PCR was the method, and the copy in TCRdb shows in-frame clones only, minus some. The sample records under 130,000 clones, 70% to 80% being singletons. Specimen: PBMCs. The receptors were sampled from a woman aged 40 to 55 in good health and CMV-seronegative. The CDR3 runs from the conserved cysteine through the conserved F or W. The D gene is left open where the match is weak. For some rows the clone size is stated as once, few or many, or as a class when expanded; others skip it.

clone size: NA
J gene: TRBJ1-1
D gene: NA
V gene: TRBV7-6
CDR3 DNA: TGTGCCAGCAGCTTAGGGCAGGAAACTGAAGCTTTCTTT
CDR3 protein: CASSLGQETEAFF

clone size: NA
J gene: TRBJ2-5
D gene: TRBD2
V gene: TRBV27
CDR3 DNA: TGTGCCAGCAGTTACCGCGGGACTAGCGGGATCCAAGAGACCCAGTACTTC
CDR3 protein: CASSYRGTSGIQETQYF

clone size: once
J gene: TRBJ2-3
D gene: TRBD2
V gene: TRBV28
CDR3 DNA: TGTGCCAGCAGTTCGGATTATCTAGCGGTCGGCACAGATACGCAGTATTTT
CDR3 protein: CASSSDYLAVGTDTQYF

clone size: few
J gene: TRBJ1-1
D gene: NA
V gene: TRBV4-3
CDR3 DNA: TGCGCCAGCAGCCAAGGACCGGCAGCCGGGTATGAAGCTTTCTTT
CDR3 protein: CASSQGPAAGYEAFF

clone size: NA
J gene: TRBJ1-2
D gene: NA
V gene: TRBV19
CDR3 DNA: TGTGCCACTAACCCTAGGAGGGGAGACAACTCCTATGGCTACACCTTC
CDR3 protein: CATNPRRGDNSYGYTF

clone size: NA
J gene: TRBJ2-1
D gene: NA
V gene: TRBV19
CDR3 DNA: TGTGCCAGTAGTTTTGGAGAGGTGAATGAGCAGTTCTTC
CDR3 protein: CASSFGEVNEQFF

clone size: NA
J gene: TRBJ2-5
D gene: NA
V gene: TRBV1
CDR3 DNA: TGCACCAGCAGCCTCCTCCGAGACAGGGGGACTCAAGAGACCCAGTACTTC
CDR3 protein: CTSSLLRDRGTQETQYF

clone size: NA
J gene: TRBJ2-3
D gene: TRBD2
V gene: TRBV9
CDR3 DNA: TGTGCCAGCAGCGAGACTAGCGGGGGGTACACAGATACGCAGTATTTT
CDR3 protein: CASSETSGGYTDTQYF

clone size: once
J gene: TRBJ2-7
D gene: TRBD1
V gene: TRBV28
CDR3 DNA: TGTGCCAGTGCGGACAGGGGGCACTACGAGCAGTACTTC
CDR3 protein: CASADRGHYEQYF

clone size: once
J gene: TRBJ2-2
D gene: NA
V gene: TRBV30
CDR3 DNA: TGTGCCTGGAACCGGGAGCCCGGGGAGCTGTTTTTT
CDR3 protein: CAWNREPGELFF

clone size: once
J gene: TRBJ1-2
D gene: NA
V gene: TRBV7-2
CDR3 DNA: TGTGCCAGCAGAAATACAGGGAGTATGTCCTCGGGCTACACCTTC
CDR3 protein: CASRNTGSMSSGYTF

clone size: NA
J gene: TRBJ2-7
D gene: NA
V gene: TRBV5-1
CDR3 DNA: TGCGCCAGCAGCTTGGCCGGCGGGCTCTCCTACGAGCAGTACTTC
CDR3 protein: CASSLAGGLSYEQYF

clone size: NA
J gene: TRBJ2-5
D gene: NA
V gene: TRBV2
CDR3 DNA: TGTGCCACGATGTCTAGTCTCGTCCTTGAGACCCAGTACTTC
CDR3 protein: CATMSSLVLETQYF

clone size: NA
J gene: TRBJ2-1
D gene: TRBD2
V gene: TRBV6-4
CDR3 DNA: TGTGCCAGCAGCCCCGGGACTAGCGGGAACAATGAGCAGTTCTTC
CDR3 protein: CASSPGTSGNNEQFF

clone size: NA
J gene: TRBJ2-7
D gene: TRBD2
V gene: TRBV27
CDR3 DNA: TGTGCCAGCAGCCGTAGCGGGGGGCCCTACGAGCAGTACTTC
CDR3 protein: CASSRSGGPYEQYF

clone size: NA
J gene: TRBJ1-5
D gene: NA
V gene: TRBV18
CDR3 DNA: TGTGCCAGCTCACCACCGTCAGGGGGCAATCAGCCCCAGCATTTT
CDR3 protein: CASSPPSGGNQPQHF

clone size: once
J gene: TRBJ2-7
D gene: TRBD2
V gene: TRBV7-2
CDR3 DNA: TGTGCCAGCAGCTTAGACCCCTGGGGGGGCTACGAGCAGTACTTC
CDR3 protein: CASSLDPWGGYEQYF

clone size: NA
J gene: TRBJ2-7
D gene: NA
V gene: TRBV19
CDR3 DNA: TGTGCCAGTAGTCTTTGGGGAGGATCCTACGAGCAGTACTTC
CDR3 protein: CASSLWGGSYEQYF

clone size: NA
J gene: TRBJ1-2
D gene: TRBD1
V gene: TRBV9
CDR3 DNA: TGTGCCAGCAGGTGGGGACCGACAGGGAGGTATGGCTACACCTTC
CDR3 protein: CASRWGPTGRYGYTF

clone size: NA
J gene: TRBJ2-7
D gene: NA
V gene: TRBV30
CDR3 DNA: TGTGCCTGGAGTGTACTAAGAGGGAGCGAGCAGTACTTC
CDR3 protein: CAWSVLRGSEQYF

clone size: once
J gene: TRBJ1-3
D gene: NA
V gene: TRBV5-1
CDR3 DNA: TGCGCCAGCAGCTTGGAGAGCGACCCCGGGTCCTCTGGAAACACCATATATTTT
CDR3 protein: CASSLESDPGSSGNTIYF

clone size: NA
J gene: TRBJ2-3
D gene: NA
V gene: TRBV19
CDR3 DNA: TGTGCCAGTAGTCAGACTTCTCCGTCAGATACGCAGTATTTT
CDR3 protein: CASSQTSPSDTQYF

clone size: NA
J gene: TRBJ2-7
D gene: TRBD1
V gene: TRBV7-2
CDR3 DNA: TGTGCCAGCAGCTCCCAAGGGACAGTGAGCTCCTACGAGCAGTACTTC
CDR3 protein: CASSSQGTVSSYEQYF

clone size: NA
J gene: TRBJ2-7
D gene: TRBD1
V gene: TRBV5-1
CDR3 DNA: TGCGCCAGCAGCTTGAACGCAGGGGGCAACACCGAGCAGTACTTC
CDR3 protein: CASSLNAGGNTEQYF

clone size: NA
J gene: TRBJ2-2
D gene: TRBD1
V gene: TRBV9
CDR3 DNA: TGTGCCAGCAGCGTAGGGGACAGCCTCGGGGAGCTGTTTTTT
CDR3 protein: CASSVGDSLGELFF

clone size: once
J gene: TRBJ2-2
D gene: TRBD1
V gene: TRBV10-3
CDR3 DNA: TGTGCCATCAGTGGGTCACAGGGGGCAGACACCGGGGAGCTGTTTTTT
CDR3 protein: CAISGSQGADTGELFF

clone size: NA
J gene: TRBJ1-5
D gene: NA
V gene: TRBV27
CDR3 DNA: TGTGCCAGCAGTTCGCTGCCGCTAGGACAGCCCCAGCATTTT
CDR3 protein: CASSSLPLGQPQHF

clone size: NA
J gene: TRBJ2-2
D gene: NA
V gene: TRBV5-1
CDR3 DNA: TGCGCCAGCAGAGAGGCCGGGGAGCTGTTTTTT
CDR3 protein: CASREAGELFF

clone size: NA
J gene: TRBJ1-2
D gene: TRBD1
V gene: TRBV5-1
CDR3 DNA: TGCGCCAGCAGCGGGGGACAGCCAGCTAACTATGGCTACACCTTC
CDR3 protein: CASSGGQPANYGYTF

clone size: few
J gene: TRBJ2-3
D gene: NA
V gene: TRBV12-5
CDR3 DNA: TGTGCTAGTGGTTCCCTATTCACAGATACGCAGTATTTT
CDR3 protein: CASGSLFTDTQYF

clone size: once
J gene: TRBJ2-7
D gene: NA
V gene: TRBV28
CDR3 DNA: TGTGCCAGCAGTTTATATTACGAGCAGTACTTC
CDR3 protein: CASSLYYEQYF

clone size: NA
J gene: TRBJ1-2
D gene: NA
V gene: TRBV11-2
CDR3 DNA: TGTGCCAGCAGCTCCACGGGCTATGGCTACACCTTC
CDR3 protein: CASSSTGYGYTF

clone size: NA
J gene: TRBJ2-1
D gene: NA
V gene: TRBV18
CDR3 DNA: TGTGCCAGCTCCCTTGGACAATACAATGAGCAGTTCTTC
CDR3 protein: CASSLGQYNEQFF

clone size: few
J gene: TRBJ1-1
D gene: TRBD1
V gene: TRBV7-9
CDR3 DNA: TGTGCCAGCAGCCTCGACAGGGGGCAACGGGACACTGAAGCTTTCTTT
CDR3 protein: CASSLDRGQRDTEAFF

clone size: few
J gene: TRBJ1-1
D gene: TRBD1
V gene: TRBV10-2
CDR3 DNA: TGCGCCAGCACGGGACAGGTGAACACTGAAGCTTTCTTT
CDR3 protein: CASTGQVNTEAFF

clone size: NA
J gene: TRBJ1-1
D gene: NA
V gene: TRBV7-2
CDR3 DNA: TGTGCCAGCAGCCCGGGGCCCTCGGGGGGCACTGAAGCTTTCTTT
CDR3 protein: CASSPGPSGGTEAFF

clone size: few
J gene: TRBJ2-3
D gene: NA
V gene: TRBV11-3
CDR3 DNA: TGTGCCAGCAGCTTAGATCAAGATACGCAGTATTTT
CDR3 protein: CASSLDQDTQYF

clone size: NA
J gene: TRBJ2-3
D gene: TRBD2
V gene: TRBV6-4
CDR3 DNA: TGTGCCAGCAGTGCGACTAGCGGGGGAAGCACAGATACGCAGTATTTT
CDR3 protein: CASSATSGGSTDTQYF

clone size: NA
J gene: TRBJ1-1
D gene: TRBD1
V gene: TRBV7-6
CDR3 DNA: TGTGCCAGCAGCTTAGTCGGCAGGGGGGAAACTGAAGCTTTCTTT
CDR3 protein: CASSLVGRGETEAFF

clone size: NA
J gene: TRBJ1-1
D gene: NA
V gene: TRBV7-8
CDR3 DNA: TGTGCCAGCAGCTTAGGGGGGGTGAACACTGAAGCTTTCTTT
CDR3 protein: CASSLGGVNTEAFF

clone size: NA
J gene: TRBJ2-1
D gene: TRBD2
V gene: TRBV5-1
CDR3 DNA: TGCGCCAGCAGCTTATCCGGGACTAGCACCAATGAGCAGTTCTTC
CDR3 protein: CASSLSGTSTNEQFF

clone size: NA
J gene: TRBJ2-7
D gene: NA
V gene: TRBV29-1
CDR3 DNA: TGCAGCGTGGGCAGCGGCGGGACGACCTACGAGCAGTACTTC
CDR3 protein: CSVGSGGTTYEQYF

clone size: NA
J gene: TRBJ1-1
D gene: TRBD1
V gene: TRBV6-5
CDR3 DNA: TGTGCCAGTGCTCCAGGGGGCTATGGATATACTGAAGCTTTCTTT
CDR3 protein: CASAPGGYGYTEAFF

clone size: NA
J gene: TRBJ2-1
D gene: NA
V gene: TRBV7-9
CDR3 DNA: TGTGCCAGCAGCCCCAATTCCTACAATGAGCAGTTCTTC
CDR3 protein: CASSPNSYNEQFF

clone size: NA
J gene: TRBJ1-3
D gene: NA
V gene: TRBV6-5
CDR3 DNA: TGTGCCAGCAGTTACAACACCGGGAGAAACACCATATATTTT
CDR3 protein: CASSYNTGRNTIYF

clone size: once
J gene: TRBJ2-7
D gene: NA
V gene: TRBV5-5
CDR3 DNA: TGTGCCAGCAGCTTTGAGGCTGGACAGAGAGCCTACGAGCAGTACTTC
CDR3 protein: CASSFEAGQRAYEQYF

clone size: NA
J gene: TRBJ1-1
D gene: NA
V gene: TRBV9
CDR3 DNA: TGTGCCAGCAGCCAAACGGGGAGGAACACTGAAGCTTTCTTT
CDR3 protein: CASSQTGRNTEAFF

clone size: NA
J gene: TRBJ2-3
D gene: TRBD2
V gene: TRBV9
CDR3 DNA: TGTGCCAGCAGCGTAGCTAGCGGGAGGGCCATAGATACGCAGTATTTT
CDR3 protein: CASSVASGRAIDTQYF

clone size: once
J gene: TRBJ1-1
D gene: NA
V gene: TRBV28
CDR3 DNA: TGTGCCAGCAGCCCTGTTCGACATCCGAACACTGAAGCTTTCTTT
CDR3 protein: CASSPVRHPNTEAFF

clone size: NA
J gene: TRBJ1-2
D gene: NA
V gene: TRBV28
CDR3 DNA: TGTGCCAGCAGTACCGGGGGGGGACGAAGGGGCTACACCTTC
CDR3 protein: CASSTGGGRRGYTF

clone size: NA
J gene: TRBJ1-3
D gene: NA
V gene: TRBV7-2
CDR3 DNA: TGTGCCAGCAGCCAGGGGACATCTGGAAACACCATATATTTT
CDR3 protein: CASSQGTSGNTIYF

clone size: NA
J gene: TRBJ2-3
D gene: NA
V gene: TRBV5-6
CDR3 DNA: TGTGCCAGCAGCTTACTAGCCGATACGCAGTATTTT
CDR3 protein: CASSLLADTQYF

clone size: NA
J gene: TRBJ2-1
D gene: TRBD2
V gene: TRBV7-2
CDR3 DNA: TGTGCCAGCAGGGCGGGAGGGAATTACAATGAGCAGTTCTTC
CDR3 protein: CASRAGGNYNEQFF

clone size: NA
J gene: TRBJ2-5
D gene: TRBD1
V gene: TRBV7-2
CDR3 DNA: TGTGCCAGCAGCCGACAGGGGTTTGCAGAGACCCAGTACTTC
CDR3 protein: CASSRQGFAETQYF

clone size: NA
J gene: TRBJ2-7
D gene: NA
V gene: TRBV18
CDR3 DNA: TGTGCCAGCTCACCACCCAACAGGGGAGGCGAGCAGTACTTC
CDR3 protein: CASSPPNRGGEQYF

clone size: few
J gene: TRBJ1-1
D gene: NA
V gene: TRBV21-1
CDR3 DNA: TGTGCCAGCAGCAATTGCGAAGCACTGAACACTGAAGCTTTCTTT
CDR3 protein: CASSNCEALNTEAFF

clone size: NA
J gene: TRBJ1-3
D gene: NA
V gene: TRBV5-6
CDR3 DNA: TGTGCCAGCAGCTTGGGGAGCTCCGGAAACACCATATATTTT
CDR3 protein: CASSLGSSGNTIYF

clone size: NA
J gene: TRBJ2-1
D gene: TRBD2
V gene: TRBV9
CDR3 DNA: TGTGCCAGCAGCCATAAGGCGGCTAGCGGGGTCCATAATGAGCAGTTCTTC
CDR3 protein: CASSHKAASGVHNEQFF

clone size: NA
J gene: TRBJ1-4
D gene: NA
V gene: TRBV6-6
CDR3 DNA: TGTGCCAGCAGTTTTCCGGGGGGGAATGAAAAACTGTTTTTT
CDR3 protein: CASSFPGGNEKLFF

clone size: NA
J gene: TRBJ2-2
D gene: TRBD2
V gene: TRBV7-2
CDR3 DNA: TGTGCCAGCAGCTTAACTAGCGGCGAGGAGCTGTTTTTT
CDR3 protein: CASSLTSGEELFF